What follows is one T cell receptor (beta chain) and its context. Its antigen remains unknown. This sample was included in a study of PD-1 blockade in classical Hodgkin lymphoma. Sequenced by immunoSEQ multiplex PCR; TCRdb stores in-frame clones only, minus some. The table includes some 16,000 clones, 82% detected once. Each patient's relapse followed autologous stem cell transplantation, and brentuximab vedotin exposure varied. Study results and caveats: Patients who began taking nivolumab under 1 year after ASCT were left out.

Germline CDR1 MNHEY, CDR2 SMNVEV (reference sequence). V shed 4 bases and J 10 bases; nucleotides not matched to a gene: 3. This CDR3 region has 12 residues. The receptor comes from a human donor with classical Hodgkin lymphoma. Sequenced material: peripheral blood mononuclear cells (PBMCs), taken before the second cycle of nivolumab. The chain combines TRBV27 with TRBJ2-1; 8 bases match TRBD2. In DNA, the CDR3 is TGTGCCAGCAGTTGGCGGGGGGCAGAGCAGTTCTTC. It yields the protein CASSWRGAEQFF.